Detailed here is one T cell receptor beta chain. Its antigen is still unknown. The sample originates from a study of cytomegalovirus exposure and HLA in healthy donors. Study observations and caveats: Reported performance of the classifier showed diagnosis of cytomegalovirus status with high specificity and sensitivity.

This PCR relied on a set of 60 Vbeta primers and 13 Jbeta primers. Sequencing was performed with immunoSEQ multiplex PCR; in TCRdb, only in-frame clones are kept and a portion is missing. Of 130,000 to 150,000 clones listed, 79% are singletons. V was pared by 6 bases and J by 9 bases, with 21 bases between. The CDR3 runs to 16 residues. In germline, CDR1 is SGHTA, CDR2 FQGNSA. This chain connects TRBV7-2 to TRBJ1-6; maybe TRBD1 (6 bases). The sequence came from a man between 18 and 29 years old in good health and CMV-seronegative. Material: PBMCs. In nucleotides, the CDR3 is TGTGCCAGCAGTACCACGGGCCAGGGGTTCGGTTCACCCCTCCACTTT. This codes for CASSTTGQGFGSPLHF. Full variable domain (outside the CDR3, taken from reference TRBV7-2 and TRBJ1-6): GAGVSQSPSNKVTEKGKDVELRCDPISGHTALYWYRQSLGQGLEFLIYFQGNSAPDKSGLPSDRFSAERTGGSVSTLTIQRTQQEDSAVYLCASSTTGQGFGSPLHFGNGTRLTVT.